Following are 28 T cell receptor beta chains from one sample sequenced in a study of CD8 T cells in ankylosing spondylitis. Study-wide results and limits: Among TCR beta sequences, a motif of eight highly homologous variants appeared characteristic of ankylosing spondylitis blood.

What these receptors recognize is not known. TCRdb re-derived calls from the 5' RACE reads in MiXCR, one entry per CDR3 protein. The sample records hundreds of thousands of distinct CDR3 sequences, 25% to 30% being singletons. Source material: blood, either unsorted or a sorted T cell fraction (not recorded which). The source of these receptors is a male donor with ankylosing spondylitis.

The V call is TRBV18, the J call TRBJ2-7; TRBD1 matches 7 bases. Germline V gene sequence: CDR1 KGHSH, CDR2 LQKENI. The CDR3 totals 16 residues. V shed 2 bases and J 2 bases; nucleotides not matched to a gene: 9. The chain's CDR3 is CASSPSFYDRAYEQYV. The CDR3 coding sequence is TGTGCCAGCTCACCAAGTTTTTACGACAGGGCCTACGAGCAGTACGTC.

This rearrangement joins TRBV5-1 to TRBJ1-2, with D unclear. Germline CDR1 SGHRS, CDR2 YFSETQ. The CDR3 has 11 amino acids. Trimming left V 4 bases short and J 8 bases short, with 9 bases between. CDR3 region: CASSPGSGYTF. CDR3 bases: TGCGCCAGCAGCCCTGGGTCCGGCTACACCTTC.

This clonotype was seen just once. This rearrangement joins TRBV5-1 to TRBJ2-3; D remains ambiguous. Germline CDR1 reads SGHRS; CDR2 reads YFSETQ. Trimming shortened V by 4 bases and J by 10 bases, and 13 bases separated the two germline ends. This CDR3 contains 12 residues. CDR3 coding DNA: TGCGCCAGCAGCCCAGCCCCCTATGCGCAGTATTTT. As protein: CASSPAPYAQYF.

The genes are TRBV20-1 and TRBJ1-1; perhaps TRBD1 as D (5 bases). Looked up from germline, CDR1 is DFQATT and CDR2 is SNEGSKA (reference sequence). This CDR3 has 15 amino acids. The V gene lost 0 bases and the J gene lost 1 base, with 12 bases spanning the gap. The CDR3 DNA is TGCAGTGCTAGAGATCGTCGGGGCCCGAACACTGAAGCTTTCTTT. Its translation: CSARDRRGPNTEAFF.

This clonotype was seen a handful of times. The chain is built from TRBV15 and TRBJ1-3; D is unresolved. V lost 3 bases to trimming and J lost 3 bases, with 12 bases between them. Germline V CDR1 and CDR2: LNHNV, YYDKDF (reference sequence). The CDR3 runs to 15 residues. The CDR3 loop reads CATSSLQGRGNTIYF. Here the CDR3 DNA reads TGTGCCACCAGCAGCCTCCAAGGCCGTGGAAACACCATATATTTT.

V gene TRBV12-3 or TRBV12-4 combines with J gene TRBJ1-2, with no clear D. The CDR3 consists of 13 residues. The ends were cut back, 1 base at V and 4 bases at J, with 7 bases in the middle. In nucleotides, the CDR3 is TGTGCCAGCAGTTTAGTAGGGATCTATGGCTACACCTTC. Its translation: CASSLVGIYGYTF.

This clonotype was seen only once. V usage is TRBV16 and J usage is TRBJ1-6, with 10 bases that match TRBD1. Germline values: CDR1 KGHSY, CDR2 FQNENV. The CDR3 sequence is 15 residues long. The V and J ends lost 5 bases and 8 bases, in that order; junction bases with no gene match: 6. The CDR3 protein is CASSAYGTGDSPLHF. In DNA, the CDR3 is TGTGCCAGCAGCGCCTACGGGACAGGGGATTCACCCCTCCACTTT.

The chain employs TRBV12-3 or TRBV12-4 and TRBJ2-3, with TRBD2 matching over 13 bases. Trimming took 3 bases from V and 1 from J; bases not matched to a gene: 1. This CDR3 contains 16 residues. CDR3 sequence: CASSLGLAGRTDTQYF. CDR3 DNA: TGTGCCAGCAGTTTGGGACTAGCGGGGCGCACAGATACGCAGTATTTT.

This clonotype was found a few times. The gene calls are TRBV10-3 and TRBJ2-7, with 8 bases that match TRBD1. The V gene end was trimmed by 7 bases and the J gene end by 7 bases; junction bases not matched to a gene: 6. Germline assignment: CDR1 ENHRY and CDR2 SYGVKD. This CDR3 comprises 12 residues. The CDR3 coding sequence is TGTGCCATCAATGGACAGGGTGAAGAGCAGTACTTC. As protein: CAINGQGEEQYF.

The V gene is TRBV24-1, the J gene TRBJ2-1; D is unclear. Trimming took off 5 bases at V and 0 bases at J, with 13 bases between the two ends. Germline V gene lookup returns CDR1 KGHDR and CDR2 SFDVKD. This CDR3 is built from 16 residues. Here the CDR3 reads CATSGGLLSSYNEQFF. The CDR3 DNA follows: TGTGCCACCAGTGGAGGTCTCCTCAGCTCCTACAATGAGCAGTTCTTC.

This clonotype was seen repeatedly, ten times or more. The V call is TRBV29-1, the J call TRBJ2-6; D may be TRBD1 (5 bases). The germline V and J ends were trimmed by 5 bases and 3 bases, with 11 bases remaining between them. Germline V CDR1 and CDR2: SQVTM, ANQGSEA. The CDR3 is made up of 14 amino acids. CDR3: CSVSQGGGANVLTF. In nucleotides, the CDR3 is TGCAGCGTTAGTCAGGGTGGTGGGGCCAACGTCCTGACTTTC.

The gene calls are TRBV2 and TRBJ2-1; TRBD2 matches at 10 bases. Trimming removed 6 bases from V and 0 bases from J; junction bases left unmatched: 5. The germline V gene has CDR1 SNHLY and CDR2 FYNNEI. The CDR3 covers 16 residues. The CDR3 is CASSVIAGGSYNEQFF. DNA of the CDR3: TGTGCCAGCAGCGTTATAGCGGGGGGCTCCTACAATGAGCAGTTCTTC.

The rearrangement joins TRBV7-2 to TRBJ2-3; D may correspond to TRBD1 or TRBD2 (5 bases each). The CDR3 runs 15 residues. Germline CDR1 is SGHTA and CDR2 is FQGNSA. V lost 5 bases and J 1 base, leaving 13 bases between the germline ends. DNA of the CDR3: TGTGCCAGCAGCCCGGGACGGACTCGCACAGATACGCAGTATTTT. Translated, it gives CASSPGRTRTDTQYF.

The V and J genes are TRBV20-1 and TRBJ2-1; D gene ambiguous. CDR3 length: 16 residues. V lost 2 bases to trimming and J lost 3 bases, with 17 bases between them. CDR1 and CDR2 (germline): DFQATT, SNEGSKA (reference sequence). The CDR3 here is CSARQVGSALYNEQFF. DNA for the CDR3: TGCAGTGCTAGACAAGTGGGCTCGGCCCTCTACAATGAGCAGTTCTTC.

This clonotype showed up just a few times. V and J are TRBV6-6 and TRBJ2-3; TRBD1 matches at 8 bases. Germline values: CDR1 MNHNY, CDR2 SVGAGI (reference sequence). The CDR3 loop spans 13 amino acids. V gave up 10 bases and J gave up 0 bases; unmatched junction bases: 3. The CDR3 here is CAIRGQSTDTQYF. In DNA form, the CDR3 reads TGTGCCATCAGGGGGCAAAGCACAGATACGCAGTATTTT.

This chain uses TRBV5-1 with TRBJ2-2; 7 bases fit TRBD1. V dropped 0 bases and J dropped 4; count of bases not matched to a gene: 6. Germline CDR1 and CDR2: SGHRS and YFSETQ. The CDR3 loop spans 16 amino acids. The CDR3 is CASSLATGVITGELFF. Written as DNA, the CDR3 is TGCGCCAGCAGCTTGGCTACAGGGGTAATCACCGGGGAGCTGTTTTTT.

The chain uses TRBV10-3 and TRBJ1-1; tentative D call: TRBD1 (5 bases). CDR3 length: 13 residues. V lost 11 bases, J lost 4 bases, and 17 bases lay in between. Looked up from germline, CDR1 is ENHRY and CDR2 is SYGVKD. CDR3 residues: CASLEKGSTEAFF. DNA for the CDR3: TGTGCCTCCCTTGAGAAGGGGTCCACTGAAGCTTTCTTT.

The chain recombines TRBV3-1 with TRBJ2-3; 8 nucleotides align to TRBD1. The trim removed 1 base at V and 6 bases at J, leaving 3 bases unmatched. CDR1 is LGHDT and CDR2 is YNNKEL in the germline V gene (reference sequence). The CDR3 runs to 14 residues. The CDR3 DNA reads TGTGCCAGCAGCCAAGGGACAGGGTCGGATACGCAGTATTTT. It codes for CASSQGTGSDTQYF.

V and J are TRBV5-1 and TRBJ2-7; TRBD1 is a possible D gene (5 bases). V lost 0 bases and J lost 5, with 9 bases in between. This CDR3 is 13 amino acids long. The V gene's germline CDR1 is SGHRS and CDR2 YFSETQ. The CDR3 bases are TGCGCCAGCAGCTTGGGACAGCACAACGAGCAGTACTTC. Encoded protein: CASSLGQHNEQYF. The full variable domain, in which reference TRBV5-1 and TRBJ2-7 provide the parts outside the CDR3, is KAGVTQTPRYLIKTRGQQVTLSCSPISGHRSVSWYQQTPGQGLQFLFEYFSETQRNKGNFPGRFSGRQFSNSRSEMNVSTLELGDSALYLCASSLGQHNEQYFGPGTRLTVT.

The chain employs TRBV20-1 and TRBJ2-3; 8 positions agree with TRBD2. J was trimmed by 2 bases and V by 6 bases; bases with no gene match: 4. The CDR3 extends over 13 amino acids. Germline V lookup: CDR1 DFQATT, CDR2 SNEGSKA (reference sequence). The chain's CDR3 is CSALAGFTDTQYF. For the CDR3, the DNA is TGCAGTGCGCTAGCGGGTTTCACAGATACGCAGTATTTT.

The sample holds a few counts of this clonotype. The CDR3 reads CSAKPPRANTEAFF. In nucleotides, the CDR3 is TGCAGTGCTAAGCCCCCCAGGGCCAACACTGAAGCTTTCTTT. The J gene is TRBJ1-1, the V gene TRBV20-1; tentative D call: TRBD1 (5 bases). Trimming cost V 4 bases and J 2 bases, with 14 bases left between them. This CDR3 is built from 14 residues. Looked up from germline, CDR1 is DFQATT and CDR2 is SNEGSKA (reference sequence).

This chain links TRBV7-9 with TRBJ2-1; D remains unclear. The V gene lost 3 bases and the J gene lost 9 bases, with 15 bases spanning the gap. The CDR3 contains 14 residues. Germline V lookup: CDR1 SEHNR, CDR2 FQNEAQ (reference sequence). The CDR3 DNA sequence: TGTGCCAGCAGCTTTCTCGACTCTCTCAGTGAGCAGTTCTTC. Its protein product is CASSFLDSLSEQFF.

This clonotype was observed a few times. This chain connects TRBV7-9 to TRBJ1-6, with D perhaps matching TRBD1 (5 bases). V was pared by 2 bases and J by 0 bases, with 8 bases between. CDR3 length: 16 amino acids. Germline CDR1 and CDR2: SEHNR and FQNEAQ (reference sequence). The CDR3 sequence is CASSLKGSSYNSPLHF. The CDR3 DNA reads TGTGCCAGCAGCTTAAAGGGGAGCTCCTATAATTCACCCCTCCACTTT.

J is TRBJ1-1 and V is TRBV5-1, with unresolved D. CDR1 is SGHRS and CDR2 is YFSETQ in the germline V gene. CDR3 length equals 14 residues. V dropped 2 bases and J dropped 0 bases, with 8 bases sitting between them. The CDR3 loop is CASSLGKMNTEAFF. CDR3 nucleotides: TGCGCCAGCAGCTTAGGCAAGATGAACACTGAAGCTTTCTTT.

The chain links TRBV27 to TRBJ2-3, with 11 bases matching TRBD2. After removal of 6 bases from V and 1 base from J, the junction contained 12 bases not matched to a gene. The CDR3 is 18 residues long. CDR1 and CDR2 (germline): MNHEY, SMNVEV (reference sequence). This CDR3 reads CASSRTSTSGSRTDTQYF. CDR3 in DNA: TGTGCCAGCAGCCGAACCTCCACTAGCGGGAGCCGCACAGATACGCAGTATTTT.

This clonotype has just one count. In DNA form, the CDR3 reads TGTGCCAGCAGCCGGACTAGCATCGCAGATACGCAGTATTTT. Translating it yields CASSRTSIADTQYF. The genes are TRBV7-9 and TRBJ2-3, with 8 bases that match TRBD2. The CDR3 is 14 amino acids. The germline V gene encodes CDR1 SEHNR and CDR2 FQNEAQ (reference sequence). V gave up 5 bases and J gave up 4 bases; unmatched junction bases: 5. Combining the CDR3 with reference TRBV7-9 and TRBJ2-3 gives the whole variable domain DTGVSQNPRHKITKRGQNVTFRCDPISEHNRLYWYRQTLGQGPEFLTYFQNEAQLEKSRLLSDRFSAERPKGSFSTLEIQRTEQGDSAMYLCASSRTSIADTQYFGPGTRLTVL.

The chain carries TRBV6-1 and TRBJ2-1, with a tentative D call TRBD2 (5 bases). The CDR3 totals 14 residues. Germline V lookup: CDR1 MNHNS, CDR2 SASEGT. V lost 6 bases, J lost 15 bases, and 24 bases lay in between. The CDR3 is CASSTSGKAGHLFF. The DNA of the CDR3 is TGTGCCAGCAGCACATCCGGGAAGGCGGGCCATCTGTTCTTC.

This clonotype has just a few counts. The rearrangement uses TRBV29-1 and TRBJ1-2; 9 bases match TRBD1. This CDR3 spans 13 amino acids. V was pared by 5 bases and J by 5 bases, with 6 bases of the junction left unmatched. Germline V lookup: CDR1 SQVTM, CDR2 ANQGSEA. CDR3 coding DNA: TGCAGCGTTCAGGACAGGGGCGAGTATGGCTACACCTTC. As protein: CSVQDRGEYGYTF.